This T cell receptor beta chain was retrieved from a study of graft-versus-host responses after intestinal transplantation. Whole-study context: Each of the recipients got a multivisceral, liver-intestinal, or isolated intestinal transplant. Tacrolimus plus steroids were given to all recipients for 3 to 4 years, preceded by anti-thymocyte globulin induction.

This CDR3 is 15 amino acids long. Germline CDR1 reads MDHEN; CDR2 reads SYDVKM. With 1 base removed from V and 5 bases from J, the gap between germline ends came to 15 bases. Some clones are missing from TCRdb's copy, which holds only in-frame ones; the method was immunoSEQ multiplex PCR. The data show 100,000 to 130,000 clones, roughly 90% seen once. With respect to this clone: Antigen unknown.

Study-wide points: Among recipient marrow samples, GvH clones were found; some appeared first in ileum or blood.

The V call is TRBV28, the J call TRBJ2-7; possibly TRBD1 for D (6 bases). Sequencing was performed on unstimulated CD4+ T cells sorted from spleen or lymph node cells, taken before transplant. The sequence was obtained from a human donor who was the organ donor for an intestinal transplant. As DNA, the CDR3 is TGTGCCAGCAGTTTATATCGCAGGGGCAGCCACGAGCAGTACTTC. This gives the protein CASSLYRRGSHEQYF.